This T cell receptor (beta chain) emerged from a study of blood T cells in healthy people across ages (dated by TCRdb to between 2015 and 2016). Context from the whole study: In model experiments, template switching captured about one uniquely barcoded TCR beta cDNA molecule for every two T cells. To track age-related changes in TCR beta repertoire diversity, the study relied on deep sequencing normalized with unique cDNA molecular identifiers. For two donors (one aged 18 to 30 and one aged 80 or older), the study analyzed two additional independent replicas of 1 million unique cDNA reads from the same blood draw. The donors were divided into four age groups: young (average approximately 17 years), middle-aged (approximately 39), aged (around 59) and long-lived (around 87).

This clonotype was observed a handful of times. Its antigen specificity is not known. No base quality information exists; no much larger clone differs at one position. Broad study findings and their caveats: The long-lived group showed more naive CD4+ T cells, fewer expanded clones and increased TCR diversity than the aged group, suggesting age selection. Bulk unsorted PBMC profiling prevented conclusive comparison of naive and antigen-experienced compartments. Total diversity estimates from one million sequenced T cells were considered lower bounds and underestimates. Because donor CMV infection status was unknown, age-related changes in expanded clonotypes were potentially confounded. The percentage of naive T cells measured by flow cytometry correlated strongly with observed TCR beta diversity. As age increased, observed TCR beta diversity per million T cells dropped in a roughly linear way, and a significant reduction was already evident by age about 40.

Systemically healthy Caucasian individuals from Russia, roughly 40 in total and aged about 6 to 90 years, were included as donors. About 10 milliliters of peripheral blood were collected from each donor into EDTA-treated Vacutainer tubes. Ficoll-Paque density-gradient centrifugation was used to isolate PBMCs, with at least 6 million obtained per sample. Total RNA, at least 6 micrograms per sample, was extracted from PBMCs with Trizol reagent. For every donor, flow cytometry on a PBMC aliquot measured the percentage of naive CD45RAhigh/CD27high T cells. Preparation of the library involved 5' RACE. For sequencing, an Illumina HiSeq 2500 was employed. A second PCR of about 7 to 12 cycles was performed with a sample-barcoded 5' primer and a J-beta primer mix. A unique molecular identifier was introduced onto each TCR beta cDNA molecule by a template-switch 5' adaptor carrying 12 random nucleotides. At least 2.5 million CDR3-containing paired-end reads were obtained from each sample. The Mint cDNA synthesis kit, primed by a TRBC-specific oligonucleotide, was used to synthesize first-strand cDNA from all RNA. Following uracil-DNA glycosylase treatment, all cDNA underwent a first 18-cycle PCR with the universal primers M1SS and BC2_uni_R. On the study's bioinformatics: For normalization, 1 million high-quality reads were randomly selected from each sample, with every read carrying a distinct molecular identifier. Reads with shared molecular identifiers were discarded instead of being binned into consensus sequences. MiTCR, set to a Q25 quality threshold and the strictest error-elimination algorithm, was used for CDR3 identification, clonotype clustering and error correction. A nonparametric unseen species model with Euler transformation was used to estimate a lower bound on total TCR beta diversity. TCRdb trimmed the raw reads at Q25, called clones with MiXCR and kept productive beta chains. Each CDR3 protein gets just one entry, which takes the most common genes and DNA from the rows behind it. These V and J calls rely on TCRdb rather than the paper's analysis. For this sample there are 800,000 to 950,000 distinct CDR3 sequences; under 35% appear just once. 10% of the sample rests with the top ten.

As encoded in the germline V gene, CDR1 is KGHDR while CDR2 is SFDVKD. The CDR3 measures 15 amino acids from cysteine to phenylalanine. Only the CDR3 DNA stays, 45 bases, in frame from base 1. Deletion took 3 bases off V and 4 bases off J, with a span of 14 bases between the germline ends. This sample also belongs to another study, concerning T cells of mothers and their children. Reported in the second study: Donors were nine systemically healthy Caucasian individuals: three mothers and their six children. cDNA synthesis used all of the extracted RNA, with approximately 1.6 ug of RNA in each 15 ul reaction. Sample barcodes and 2-4 random nucleotides were added via the M1S primer in the second PCR. Over 8.5 million TCR beta CDR3 reads came from each mother, compared with 2.5 million to 3.5 million reads from each child. TCR recombination output is similarly shaped by thymic selection in related and unrelated pairs, with a minor effect exerted by inherited differences. Related mother-child pairs always showed normalized repertoire overlap that was slightly higher than in unrelated mother-child pairs, though the difference was never significant. With a sensitivity of approximately 100 clones per million clonotypes, no persistent microchimeric T cell clones were detected. To look for features that set related mother-child pairs apart from unrelated individuals, the researchers ran deep NGS to compare the TCR beta repertoires of mothers and children. Mothers averaged about 40 +/- 4 years of age and children averaged approximately 12 +/- 4 years. Libraries were sequenced on Illumina HiSeq 2000 with 100+100 nt paired-end reads after adapter ligation with NEBNext reagents. To prevent cross-contamination, the mother and child libraries were prepared a month apart and were sequenced in separate runs. For each donor, somewhere between about 450,000 and 2,000,000 distinct TCR beta clonotypes were identified. Naive TCR beta clonotypes were estimated from low-frequency clonotypes matched to each donor's FACS-determined naive share, without sorting.

The chain employs TRBV24-1 and TRBJ1-2; possibly the D gene is TRBD1, per 6 matching bases. The sample was blood. The source is a woman aged 40 to 50 in good health. The sequenced DNA: TGTGCCACCAGTGATCCTGCGGGGGCAAGCTATGGCTACACCTTC. Protein translation: CATSDPAGASYGYTF.